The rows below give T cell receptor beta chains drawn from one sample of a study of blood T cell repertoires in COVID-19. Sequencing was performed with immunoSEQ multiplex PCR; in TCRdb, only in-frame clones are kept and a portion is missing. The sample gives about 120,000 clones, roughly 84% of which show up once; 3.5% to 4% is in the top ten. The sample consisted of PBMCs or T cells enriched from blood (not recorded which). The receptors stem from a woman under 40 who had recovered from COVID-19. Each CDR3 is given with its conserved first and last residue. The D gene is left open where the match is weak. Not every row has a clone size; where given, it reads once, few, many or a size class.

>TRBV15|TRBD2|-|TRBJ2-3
CATSRDLAGITDTQYF
TGTGCCACCAGCAGAGATCTAGCGGGGATCACAGATACGCAGTATTTT
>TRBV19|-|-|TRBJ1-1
CASSVKGDTEAFF
TGTGCCAGTAGTGTCAAGGGGGACACTGAAGCTTTCTTT
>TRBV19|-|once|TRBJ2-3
CASSAGHTDTQYF
TGTGCCAGTAGTGCCGGTCACACAGATACGCAGTATTTT
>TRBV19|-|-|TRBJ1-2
CASSISRMRQRGNYGYTF
TGTGCCAGTAGTATAAGTCGGATGCGACAGAGGGGGAACTATGGCTACACCTTC
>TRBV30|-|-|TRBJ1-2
CAWSPRGFGYGYTF
TGTGCCTGGTCCCCCCGGGGATTTGGCTATGGCTACACCTTC
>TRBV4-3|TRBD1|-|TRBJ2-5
CASSQDEGAWETQYF
TGCGCCAGCAGCCAAGATGAGGGGGCTTGGGAGACCCAGTACTTC
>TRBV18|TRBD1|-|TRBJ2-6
CASSPRTGLSGANVLTF
TGTGCCAGCTCACCGCGGACAGGGCTTTCTGGGGCCAACGTCCTGACTTTC
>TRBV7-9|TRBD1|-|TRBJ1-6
CASRTGERPNSPLHF
TGTGCCAGCCGGACAGGGGAACGACCAAATTCACCCCTCCACTTT
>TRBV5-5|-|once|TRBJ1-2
CASSFSGAGGYTF
TGTGCCAGCAGCTTTTCAGGGGCAGGCGGCTACACCTTC
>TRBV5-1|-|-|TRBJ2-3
CASSPDNTDTQYF
TGCGCCAGCAGCCCGGACAATACAGATACGCAGTATTTT
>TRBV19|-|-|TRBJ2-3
CASMDSRGTDTQYF
TGTGCCAGTATGGACAGCCGGGGCACAGATACGCAGTATTTT
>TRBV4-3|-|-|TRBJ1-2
CASSQDLRGGNYGYTF
TGCGCCAGCAGCCAAGATCTGAGGGGAGGGAACTATGGCTACACCTTC
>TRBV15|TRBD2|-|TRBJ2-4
CATSRPGLGNIQYF
TGTGCCACCAGCAGGCCGGGACTAGGAAACATTCAGTACTTC
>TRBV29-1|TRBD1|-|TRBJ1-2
CSVDRTGTDYGYTF
TGCAGCGTCGACCGGACAGGGACCGACTATGGCTACACCTTC
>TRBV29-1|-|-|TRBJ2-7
CSVESLKYEQYF
TGCAGCGTTGAATCACTAAAATACGAGCAGTACTTC
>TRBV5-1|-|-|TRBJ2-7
CASSLSGAYEQYF
TGCGCCAGCAGCTTATCGGGAGCCTACGAGCAGTACTTC
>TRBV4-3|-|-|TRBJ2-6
CASSQDEGAGANVLTF
TGCGCCAGCAGCCAAGACGAAGGGGCTGGGGCCAACGTCCTGACTTTC
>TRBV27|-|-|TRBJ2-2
CASRSQGLLTGELFF
TGTGCCAGCAGGAGCCAGGGACTCCTCACCGGGGAGCTGTTTTTT
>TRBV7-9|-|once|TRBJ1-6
CASSPRDRLSYNSPLHF
TGTGCCAGCAGCCCGCGGGACCGCCTCTCCTATAATTCACCCCTCCACTTT
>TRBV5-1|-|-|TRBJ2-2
CASSIGTAAGELFF
TGCGCCAGCAGCATCGGGACTGCAGCAGGGGAGCTGTTTTTT
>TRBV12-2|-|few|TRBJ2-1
CASRLVLAVYNEQFF
TGTGCAAGTCGCTTAGTCCTAGCGGTCTACAATGAGCAGTTCTTC
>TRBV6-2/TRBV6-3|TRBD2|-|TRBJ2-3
CASSRSGRAADTQYF
TGTGCCAGCAGTCGTAGCGGGAGGGCGGCAGATACGCAGTATTTT
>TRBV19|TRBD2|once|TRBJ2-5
CASSPRTSGNQETQYF
TGTGCCAGTAGTCCCCGGACTAGCGGAAACCAAGAGACCCAGTACTTC
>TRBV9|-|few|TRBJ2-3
CASSLRTDTQYF
TGTGCCAGCAGCCTCCGCACAGATACGCAGTATTTT
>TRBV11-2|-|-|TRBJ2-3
CASSFTLRDTQYF
TGTGCCAGCAGCTTTACCCTCAGGGATACGCAGTATTTT
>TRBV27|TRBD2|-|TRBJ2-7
CASGESSGAYEQYF
TGTGCCAGCGGAGAGTCTAGCGGAGCCTACGAGCAGTACTTC
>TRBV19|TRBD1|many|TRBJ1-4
CASSRSSGQIRSATNEKLFF
TGTGCCAGTAGCAGATCATCGGGACAGATCAGATCTGCAACTAATGAAAAACTGTTTTTT
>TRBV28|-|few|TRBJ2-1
CASTTRGRPSYNEQFF
TGTGCCAGCACAACCCGCGGTCGACCCTCCTACAATGAGCAGTTCTTC